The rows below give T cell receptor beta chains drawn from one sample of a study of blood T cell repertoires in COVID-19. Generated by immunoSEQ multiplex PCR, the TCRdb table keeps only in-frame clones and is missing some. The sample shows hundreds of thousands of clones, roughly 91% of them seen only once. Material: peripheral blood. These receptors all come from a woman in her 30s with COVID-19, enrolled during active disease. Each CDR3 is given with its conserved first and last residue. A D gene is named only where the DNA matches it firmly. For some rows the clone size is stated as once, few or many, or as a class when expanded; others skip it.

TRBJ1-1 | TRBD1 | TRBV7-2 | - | TGTGCCAGCAGGAGGGGGCTGAACACTGAAGCTTTCTTT | CASRRGLNTEAFF
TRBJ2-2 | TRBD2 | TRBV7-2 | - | TGTGCCAGCAGATTATGGACCGGGACTAGCGCCGGGGAGCTGTTTTTT | CASRLWTGTSAGELFF
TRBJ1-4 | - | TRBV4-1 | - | TGCGCCAGCAGCCCGACAGTGGCTAATGAAAAACTGTTTTTT | CASSPTVANEKLFF
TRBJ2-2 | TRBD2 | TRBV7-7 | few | TGTGCTAGCAGCTTTCTTCCTAGCGGGGACGGGAACACCGGGGAGCTGTTTTTT | CASSFLPSGDGNTGELFF
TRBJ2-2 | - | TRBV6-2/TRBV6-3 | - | TGTGCCAGCAGCTCCCCCCTAAAAAACACCGGGGAGCTGTTTTTT | CASSSPLKNTGELFF
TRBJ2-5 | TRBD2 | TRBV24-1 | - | TGTGCCACCAGTGATGCCCCCGGGGAGCGGGGCCTAGGAGAGACCCAGTACTTC | CATSDAPGERGLGETQYF
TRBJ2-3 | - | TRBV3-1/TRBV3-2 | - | TGTGCCAGCAGCCAAGTCGGGTCTAGCACAGATACGCAGTATTTT | CASSQVGSSTDTQYF
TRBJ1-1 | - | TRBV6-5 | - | TGTGCCAGCAGGTACACAGGGTCGAACACTGAAGCTTTCTTT | CASRYTGSNTEAFF
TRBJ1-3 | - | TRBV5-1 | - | TGCGCCAGCAGCTTGGCGGGAACTGGAAACACCATATATTTT | CASSLAGTGNTIYF
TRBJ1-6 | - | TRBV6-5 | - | TGTGCCAGCAATACAGGGTGGAATTCACCCCTCCACTTT | CASNTGWNSPLHF
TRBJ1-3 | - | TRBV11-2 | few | TGTGCCAGCAGCTTAGATAGTACAGGCTCTGGAAACACCATATATTTT | CASSLDSTGSGNTIYF
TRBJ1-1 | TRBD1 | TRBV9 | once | TGTGCCAGCAGCCCCGGGGACAGGGAGCGGAACACTGAAGCTTTCTTT | CASSPGDRERNTEAFF
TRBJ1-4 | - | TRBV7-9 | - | TGTGCCAGCAGCCGTCCCGGGACAAAAAATGAAAAACTGTTTTTT | CASSRPGTKNEKLFF
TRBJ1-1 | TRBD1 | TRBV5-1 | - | TGCGCCAGCAGCTCTAGGGCAGACAGGGGGAACATGAACACTGAAGCTTTCTTT | CASSSRADRGNMNTEAFF
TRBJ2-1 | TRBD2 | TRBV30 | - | TGTGCCTCCTCCTCTCGGGGACTAGCGGGGAAAGAGCAGTTCTTC | CASSSRGLAGKEQFF
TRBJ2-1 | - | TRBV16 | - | TGTGCCAGCAGCCAATCTGGCGGGATTGAGCAGTTCTTC | CASSQSGGIEQFF
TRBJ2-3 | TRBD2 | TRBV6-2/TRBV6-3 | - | TGTGCCAGCAGTTATGCGGGGGGGGGTTCAGATACGCAGTATTTT | CASSYAGGGSDTQYF
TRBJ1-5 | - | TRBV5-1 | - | TGCGCCAGCAGCTTGTTGCTCGGGGGTGATCAGCCCCAGCATTTT | CASSLLLGGDQPQHF
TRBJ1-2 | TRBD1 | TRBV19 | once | TGTGCCAGTATCTCGGGACAGGGGGGCTATGGCTACACCTTC | CASISGQGGYGYTF
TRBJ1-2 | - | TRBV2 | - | TGTGCCAGCAGTCGCCCCAGGCCCGGCTACACCTTC | CASSRPRPGYTF
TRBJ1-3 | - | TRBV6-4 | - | TGTGCCAGCAGTGGGGATCCAGGGTTGAGTTTAGGAAACACCATATATTTT | CASSGDPGLSLGNTIYF
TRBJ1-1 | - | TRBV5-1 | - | TGCGCCAGCAGCTTGCTAGCAAGTAGGGGCGGGGGAGGATCTGAAGCTTTCTTT | CASSLLASRGGGGSEAFF
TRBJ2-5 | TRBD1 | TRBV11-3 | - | TGTGCCAGCAGCGGGACAGGGGCGGCGGAGACCCAGTACTTC | CASSGTGAAETQYF
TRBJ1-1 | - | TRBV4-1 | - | TGCGCCAGCAGCCAGGGGGGTGGAGCTTTCTTT | CASSQGGGAFF